The rows below give T cell receptor beta chains drawn from one sample of a study of cytomegalovirus exposure and HLA in healthy donors. The data were produced by immunoSEQ multiplex PCR, yet TCRdb's version contains in-frame clones alone and is incomplete. The sample contains some 130,000 clones, over 75% of which appear only once. The source material was PBMCs. The receptors stem from a male donor in good health and CMV-seropositive. CDR3s include the opening cysteine and the closing phenylalanine or tryptophan. D genes are given only for firm matches. Expanded clones are given a class, and other clones once, few, many or no size at all.

abundance: .; v_gene: TRBV18; len: 16; j_gene: TRBJ1-6; d_gene: TRBD1; CDR3aa: CASSPTHRGDNSPLHF; CDR3nt: TGTGCCAGCTCACCGACGCACAGGGGAGATAATTCACCCCTCCACTTT
abundance: few; v_gene: TRBV6-5; len: 11; j_gene: TRBJ1-1; d_gene: .; CDR3aa: CASTLGTEAFF; CDR3nt: TGTGCCAGCACTCTCGGCACTGAAGCTTTCTTT
abundance: .; v_gene: TRBV27; len: 13; j_gene: TRBJ1-1; d_gene: .; CDR3aa: CASSNRLSTEAFF; CDR3nt: TGTGCCAGCAGTAACAGGCTTAGCACTGAAGCTTTCTTT
abundance: few; v_gene: TRBV19; len: 15; j_gene: TRBJ1-4; d_gene: .; CDR3aa: CASRNNRAANEKLFF; CDR3nt: TGTGCCAGTAGAAATAACAGGGCAGCTAATGAAAAACTGTTTTTT
abundance: .; v_gene: TRBV6-6; len: 16; j_gene: TRBJ2-2; d_gene: .; CDR3aa: CASSIDVRAETGELFF; CDR3nt: TGTGCCAGCAGTATTGACGTCAGGGCGGAGACCGGGGAGCTGTTTTTT
abundance: .; v_gene: TRBV5-8; len: 16; j_gene: TRBJ2-5; d_gene: TRBD1; CDR3aa: CASSLGQGAHQETQYF; CDR3nt: TGTGCCAGCAGTCTGGGACAGGGGGCCCATCAAGAGACCCAGTACTTC
abundance: .; v_gene: TRBV28; len: 16; j_gene: TRBJ2-6; d_gene: .; CDR3aa: CASSFQVGAGANVLTF; CDR3nt: TGTGCCAGCAGTTTTCAAGTAGGGGCTGGGGCCAACGTCCTGACTTTC
abundance: few; v_gene: TRBV7-8; len: 16; j_gene: TRBJ2-2; d_gene: TRBD2; CDR3aa: CASSLRTSGISGELFF; CDR3nt: TGTGCCAGCAGCTTACGTACTAGCGGGATTTCCGGGGAGCTGTTTTTT
abundance: .; v_gene: TRBV5-1; len: 14; j_gene: TRBJ2-7; d_gene: .; CDR3aa: CASSLEDGLREQYF; CDR3nt: TGCGCCAGCAGCTTGGAAGACGGACTACGGGAGCAGTACTTC
abundance: once; v_gene: TRBV29-1; len: 13; j_gene: TRBJ2-1; d_gene: TRBD1; CDR3aa: CSVRTGGGNEQFF; CDR3nt: TGCAGCGTCAGGACAGGGGGCGGGAATGAGCAGTTCTTC
abundance: .; v_gene: TRBV7-9; len: 17; j_gene: TRBJ2-5; d_gene: TRBD1; CDR3aa: CASSLVVGQGSLETQYF; CDR3nt: TGTGCCAGCAGCTTAGTGGTGGGACAGGGTTCCCTGGAGACCCAGTACTTC
abundance: .; v_gene: TRBV28; len: 19; j_gene: TRBJ2-2; d_gene: .; CDR3aa: CASSPITNPTRYGTGELFF; CDR3nt: TGTGCCAGCAGCCCGATTACGAATCCGACGAGGTATGGCACCGGGGAGCTGTTTTTT
abundance: .; v_gene: TRBV5-6; len: 15; j_gene: TRBJ1-6; d_gene: TRBD1; CDR3aa: CASSLRDRVYSPLHF; CDR3nt: TGTGCCAGCAGCCTTCGGGACAGGGTCTATTCACCCCTCCACTTT
abundance: .; v_gene: TRBV5-1; len: 13; j_gene: TRBJ1-1; d_gene: .; CDR3aa: CASSFDSNTEAFF; CDR3nt: TGCGCCAGCAGCTTTGACAGTAACACTGAAGCTTTCTTT
abundance: once; v_gene: TRBV28; len: 16; j_gene: TRBJ2-3; d_gene: TRBD1; CDR3aa: CASSAGQGFWRETQYF; CDR3nt: TGTGCCAGCAGTGCGGGACAGGGTTTTTGGCGTGAAACGCAGTATTTT
abundance: .; v_gene: TRBV28; len: 12; j_gene: TRBJ1-1; d_gene: .; CDR3aa: CGSRPLGTEAFF; CDR3nt: TGTGGTTCGAGGCCCCTGGGCACTGAAGCTTTCTTT
abundance: .; v_gene: TRBV5-1; len: 15; j_gene: TRBJ2-1; d_gene: .; CDR3aa: CASSLEGAGAHEQFF; CDR3nt: TGCGCCAGCAGCTTGGAGGGTGCAGGGGCCCATGAGCAGTTCTTC
abundance: .; v_gene: TRBV28; len: 18; j_gene: TRBJ1-2; d_gene: TRBD1; CDR3aa: CASSHLPGQGIRYYGYTF; CDR3nt: TGTGCCAGCAGTCATCTCCCGGGACAGGGTATAAGGTACTATGGCTACACCTTC
abundance: .; v_gene: TRBV5-1; len: 13; j_gene: TRBJ2-1; d_gene: .; CDR3aa: CASSWLSYNEQFF; CDR3nt: TGCGCCAGCAGCTGGCTGTCCTACAATGAGCAGTTCTTC
abundance: .; v_gene: TRBV5-1; len: 14; j_gene: TRBJ2-2; d_gene: TRBD2; CDR3aa: CASSSLAVGGELFF; CDR3nt: TGCGCCAGCAGCTCTCTAGCGGTGGGCGGGGAGCTGTTTTTT
abundance: .; v_gene: TRBV29-1; len: 13; j_gene: TRBJ2-7; d_gene: .; CDR3aa: CSVSPGEDYEQYF; CDR3nt: TGCAGCGTCTCTCCGGGGGAAGACTACGAGCAGTACTTC
abundance: .; v_gene: TRBV30; len: 12; j_gene: TRBJ1-1; d_gene: .; CDR3aa: CAWTRQDTEAFF; CDR3nt: TGTGCCTGGACTCGACAGGACACTGAAGCTTTCTTT
abundance: .; v_gene: TRBV29-1; len: 12; j_gene: TRBJ2-3; d_gene: TRBD1; CDR3aa: CSQTGIADTQYF; CDR3nt: TGCAGCCAGACAGGGATCGCTGATACGCAGTATTTT
abundance: .; v_gene: TRBV28; len: 17; j_gene: TRBJ2-7; d_gene: TRBD2; CDR3aa: CASSYLAGGLSSYEQYF; CDR3nt: TGTGCCAGCAGTTATCTAGCGGGGGGGCTTAGTTCCTACGAGCAGTACTTC
abundance: .; v_gene: TRBV5-1; len: 14; j_gene: TRBJ2-5; d_gene: TRBD2; CDR3aa: CASSLGPGGETQYF; CDR3nt: TGCGCCAGCAGCTTGGGCCCGGGGGGAGAGACCCAGTACTTC
abundance: .; v_gene: TRBV27; len: 15; j_gene: TRBJ2-2; d_gene: TRBD2; CDR3aa: CASSPMGEGAGELFF; CDR3nt: TGTGCCAGCAGCCCAATGGGGGAGGGAGCCGGGGAGCTGTTTTTT
abundance: once; v_gene: TRBV6-5; len: 13; j_gene: TRBJ2-7; d_gene: TRBD2; CDR3aa: CASRLAGSREQYF; CDR3nt: TGTGCCAGCCGACTAGCGGGGTCCCGGGAGCAGTACTTC
abundance: few; v_gene: TRBV25-1; len: 13; j_gene: TRBJ1-1; d_gene: .; CDR3aa: CARSLVRNTEAFF; CDR3nt: TGTGCCAGAAGCCTGGTGAGGAACACTGAAGCTTTCTTT
abundance: .; v_gene: TRBV15; len: 15; j_gene: TRBJ2-3; d_gene: TRBD2; CDR3aa: CATRRAGGSTDTQYF; CDR3nt: TGTGCCACCCGACGGGCGGGGGGGAGCACAGATACGCAGTATTTT
abundance: .; v_gene: TRBV4-1; len: 15; j_gene: TRBJ2-5; d_gene: TRBD1; CDR3aa: CASSQGDRHQETQYF; CDR3nt: TGCGCCAGCAGCCAAGGGGACAGGCACCAAGAGACCCAGTACTTC
abundance: .; v_gene: TRBV18; len: 14; j_gene: TRBJ1-1; d_gene: .; CDR3aa: CASSPIDRNTEAFF; CDR3nt: TGTGCCAGCTCACCAATCGACAGGAACACTGAAGCTTTCTTT
abundance: few; v_gene: TRBV4-2; len: 15; j_gene: TRBJ2-3; d_gene: TRBD1; CDR3aa: CASSQVQGIADTQYF; CDR3nt: TGTGCCAGCAGCCAAGTACAGGGGATCGCAGATACGCAGTATTTT
abundance: once; v_gene: TRBV13; len: 13; j_gene: TRBJ2-6; d_gene: .; CDR3aa: CASSFSGANGLTF; CDR3nt: TGTGCCAGCAGCTTCTCTGGGGCCAACGGCCTGACTTTC
abundance: .; v_gene: TRBV6-1; len: 16; j_gene: TRBJ2-3; d_gene: TRBD2; CDR3aa: CASSDTGLEGTDTQYF; CDR3nt: TGTGCCAGCAGTGACACGGGACTAGAGGGGACAGATACGCAGTATTTT